These 7 T cell receptor beta chains originate from one sample sequenced in a study of blood T cell repertoires in COVID-19. Here immunoSEQ multiplex PCR was the method, and the copy in TCRdb shows in-frame clones only, minus some. In the table there are fewer than 200,000 clones, more than 65% of which are singletons. Sequencing was done on a sample of PBMCs or T cells enriched from blood (not recorded which). These receptors were collected from a man in his sixties who had recovered from COVID-19.

The chain is built from TRBV28 and TRBJ2-7; TRBD1 is a possible D gene (5 bases). This CDR3 contains 13 residues. Germline-derived CDR1 and CDR2 are MDHEN and SYDVKM. The germline V and J ends were trimmed by 3 bases and 3 bases, with 9 bases remaining between them. The CDR3 is CASSFQGYYEQYF. The CDR3 nucleotides read TGTGCCAGCAGTTTTCAGGGCTACTACGAGCAGTACTTC.

This sequence joins TRBV20-1 and TRBJ1-6; no firm D call. From germline, CDR1 is DFQATT and CDR2 SNEGSKA (reference sequence). Trimming took 3 bases from V and 9 from J, leaving 12 bases between them. The length of the CDR3 is 13 residues. CDR3 DNA: TGCAGTGCTAGTAGGCCCCCGGGTTCACCCCTCCACTTT. Protein: CSASRPPGSPLHF.

This clone was detected once. The chain recombines TRBV2 with TRBJ1-5; the match to TRBD1 covers 8 bases. The CDR3 sequence is 17 residues long. Germline-derived CDR1 and CDR2 are SNHLY and FYNNEI. V shed 7 bases, J shed 2 bases, and the junction held 13 bases outside the gene matches. The DNA of the CDR3 is TGTGCCAGCAATCCAGGACAGGGAGGAGGGCGCAATCAGCCCCAGCATTTT. Amino acid sequence: CASNPGQGGGRNQPQHF.

A few counts support this clone. The chain carries TRBV7-9 and TRBJ2-2; 8 bases are a match to TRBD2. Per germline, CDR1 SEHNR and CDR2 FQNEAQ (reference sequence). This CDR3 contains 14 residues. V was pared by 5 bases and J by 13 bases, with 12 bases of the junction left unmatched. This CDR3 reads CASSPNIPGGRLFF. CDR3 DNA sequence: TGTGCCAGCAGCCCAAACATCCCGGGGGGGCGGCTGTTTTTT.

This clone was recorded a few times. This chain connects TRBV5-1 to TRBJ2-7; 8 nucleotides agree with TRBD1. Germline values: CDR1 SGHRS, CDR2 YFSETQ. V lost 5 bases, J lost 3 bases, and 4 bases stayed unmatched. The CDR3 sequence is 13 residues long. CDR3 bases: TGCGCCAGCAGTTGGACAGGGAGCTACGAGCAGTACTTC. Translated, it gives CASSWTGSYEQYF.

This sequence joins TRBV6-5 and TRBJ1-1, with 8 bases aligning to TRBD1. This CDR3 is built from 15 residues. V trimming: 7 bases; J trimming: 2 bases; junction bases outside the gene matches: 9. Germline lookup yields CDR1 MNHEY and CDR2 SVGAGI. CDR3 DNA sequence: TGTGCCAGCACCCCAGATACAGGGGGTAACACTGAAGCTTTCTTT. Protein product: CASTPDTGGNTEAFF.

Points on this clone: The sample holds other DNA sequences that translate to the same CDR3. This chain uses TRBV5-1 with TRBJ2-3; 11 bases align to TRBD1. In germline, CDR1 is SGHRS, CDR2 YFSETQ. V trimming: 6 bases; J trimming: 3 bases; junction bases outside the gene matches: 6. The CDR3 extends over 15 amino acids. The CDR3: CASTTGTGGTDTQYF. CDR3 coding DNA: TGCGCCAGCACCACCGGGACAGGGGGGACAGATACGCAGTATTTT.